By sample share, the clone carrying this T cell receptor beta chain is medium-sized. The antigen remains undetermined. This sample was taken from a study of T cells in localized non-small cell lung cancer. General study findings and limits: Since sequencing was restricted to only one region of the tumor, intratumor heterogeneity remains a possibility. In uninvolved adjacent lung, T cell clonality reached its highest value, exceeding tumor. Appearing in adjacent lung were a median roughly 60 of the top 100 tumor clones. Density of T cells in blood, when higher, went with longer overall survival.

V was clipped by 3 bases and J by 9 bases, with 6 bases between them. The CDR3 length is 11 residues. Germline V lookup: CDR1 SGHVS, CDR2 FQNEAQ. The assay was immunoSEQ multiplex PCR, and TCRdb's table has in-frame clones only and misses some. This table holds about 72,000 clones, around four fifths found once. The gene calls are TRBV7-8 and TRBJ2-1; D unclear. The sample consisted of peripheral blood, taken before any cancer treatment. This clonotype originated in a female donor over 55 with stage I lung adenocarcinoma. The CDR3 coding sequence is TGTGCCAGCAGCTTTTACGGTGAGCAGTTCTTC. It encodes CASSFYGEQFF.